This T cell receptor beta chain was obtained from a study of response to subunit inactivated influenza vaccine. General study points: The authors suggested that few new T cells are recruited per seasonal influenza vaccination.

As for this clonotype: Its target is not known.

One entry per CDR3 protein, called by TCRdb with MiXCR from the RT-PCR reads. This sample has about 700,000 distinct CDR3 sequences, with approximately 15% found just once. This CDR3 has 13 amino acids. V was cut by 5 bases and J by 2 bases, with 10 bases left in between. Germline V CDR1 and CDR2: SGHAT, FQNNGV. The V gene is TRBV11-2, the J gene TRBJ2-7; no firm D call. The source is a man in his fifties who received an inactivated influenza vaccine. This specimen consisted of PBMCs from blood, obtained 14 days before vaccination. CDR3 in DNA: TGTGCCAGCAGCCCCAGCAACACCTACGAGCAGTACTTC. Protein sequence: CASSPSNTYEQYF.